This T cell receptor (beta chain) was identified in a study of blood T cells in healthy people across ages. Study-wide points: Older age coincided with a roughly linear decline in TCR beta diversity per million T cells.

This clonotype was observed a handful of times. What it binds is not known. Primers used in a second PCR of about 7 to 12 cycles were a sample-barcoded 5' primer and a J-beta primer mix. TCRdb recomputed calls from the 5' RACE reads with MiXCR, one row per CDR3 protein. Counted here are 550,000 to 650,000 distinct CDR3 sequences, approximately 26% occurring once; the ten biggest clones make up about 3.9%. Trimming shortened V by 3 bases and J by 2 bases, and 11 bases separated the two germline ends. The V gene's germline CDR1 is LGHNA and CDR2 YSLEER. This CDR3 comprises 15 residues. The same data also contributed to another study, on T cells of mothers and their children. This second report adds: At a rate of approximately 1.5 ug per 15 ul, cDNA synthesis received all of the extracted RNA.

The chain combines TRBV4-3 with TRBJ2-1; tentative D call: TRBD2 (6 bases). The material sequenced was blood. This sequence was found in a boy aged 2 to 10 in good health. The CDR3 nucleotides read TGCGCCAGCAGCCAGCGACTAGGAACCTACAATGAGCAGTTCTTC. Its translation: CASSQRLGTYNEQFF.